The TCR beta chain described here comes from a study of shared clonotypes between healthy human individuals. Authors' processing steps: Junction-only sequences without quality scores came from ImmunoSEQ, so filtering differed. Clones were sequenced by immunoSEQ multiplex PCR, and TCRdb holds only the in-frame ones, with some missing. V, J and clone size were drawn from that table, and D and trimming were deduced from the DNA. The sample shows some 2,000,000 clones, about 94% of them seen only once. CD8 cells regarded as naive lacked CD45RO, were positively chosen for CCR7, and omitted terminally differentiated effector memory CD45RA+ cells. CDR1 and CDR2 from the germline V gene are WSHSY and SAAADI. This CDR3 spans 16 amino acids. V was pared by 2 bases and J by 2 bases, with 4 bases of the junction left unmatched.

J is TRBJ2-7 and V is TRBV10-2; TRBD1 agrees at 12 bases. Sequencing used naive CD8+ T cells sorted from blood. This sequence was found in a man younger than 35 in good health. The DNA for the CDR3 is TGCGCCAGCAGTGAGGTGGGACAGGGGGCTGCCTACGAGCAGTACTTC. It yields the protein CASSEVGQGAAYEQYF.